Following are 7 T cell receptor beta chains from one sample sequenced in a study of T cells in Graves' hyperthyroidism and ophthalmopathy. The investigators amplified TCR beta CDR3 regions from RNA transcripts. When the TCR CDR3 underwent first-round RT-PCR, the HTBI primer set was used. MiXCR, applied by TCRdb to the multiplex PCR reads, yields one record per CDR3 protein. Among about 100,000 distinct CDR3 sequences, 15% to 20% were seen once, and the ten largest hold about 40%. The sequenced material came from blood. The receptors stem from a woman between 50 and 59 years old with Graves' hyperthyroidism.

The sample holds a few counts of this clonotype. V usage is TRBV7-3 and J usage is TRBJ2-1, with TRBD2 matching over 9 bases. Germline trimming cut 6 bases from V and 9 bases from J; bases unmatched to any gene: 9. CDR1 is SGHTA, CDR2 FQGTGA, per germline. This CDR3 spans 14 amino acids. DNA of the CDR3: TGTGCCAGCAGAATGGTAGCGGGGGCGGGTGAGCAGTTCTTC. Its translation is CASRMVAGAGEQFF.

In its sample, this clonotype was seen many times. This chain joins TRBV9 and TRBJ2-1, with TRBD2 as a possible D gene (6 bases). V lost 1 base to trimming and J lost 5 bases, with 16 bases between them. The CDR3 is 16 amino acids. Germline V gene data show CDR1 as SGDLS and CDR2 as YYNGEE. DNA for the CDR3: TGTGCCAGCAGCGTATTAGCGGACGCAGCGAACAATGAGCAGTTCTTC. It translates to CASSVLADAANNEQFF.

This clonotype was counted ten times or more. This sequence joins TRBV19 and TRBJ2-5; D might be TRBD1 (5 bases). CDR3 length: 14 residues. CDR1 is LNHDA, CDR2 SQIVND, per germline (reference sequence). V was pared by 6 bases and J by 5 bases, with 16 bases between. The CDR3, as DNA: TGTGCCAGTAGACAGGACCTTCAAAGGGAGACCCAGTACTTC. Amino acid sequence: CASRQDLQRETQYF.

This clonotype was detected ten times or more. This rearrangement joins TRBV7-8 to TRBJ1-1; 7 bases line up with TRBD1. Looked up from germline, CDR1 is SGHVS and CDR2 is FQNEAQ. V dropped 6 bases and J dropped 4; count of bases not matched to a gene: 5. CDR3 length: 13 residues. CDR3 loop: CASRRTGATEAFF. CDR3 in DNA: TGTGCCAGCAGACGAACAGGGGCCACTGAAGCTTTCTTT.

Ten or more counts support this clonotype. The chain employs TRBV6-1 and TRBJ1-3; tentative D call: TRBD1 (6 bases). V was pared by 10 bases and J by 4 bases, with 20 bases between. This CDR3 has 15 amino acids. The germline CDR1 and CDR2 sequences are MNHNS and SASEGT. CDR3 sequence: CATISGGAGGNTIYF. The CDR3 DNA is TGTGCCACCATAAGCGGGGGGGCTGGGGGAAACACCATATATTTT.

This clonotype has at least ten counts. This chain links TRBV20-1 with TRBJ1-1; 8 nucleotides line up with TRBD1. The ends lost 6 bases at V and 3 bases at J; junction bases unmatched: 18. The CDR3 is 17 residues long. CDR1 and CDR2 (germline): DFQATT, SNEGSKA (reference sequence). CDR3 region: CSARTSDRGNWDTEAFF. For the CDR3, the DNA is TGCAGTGCCAGAACTTCAGACAGGGGAAACTGGGACACTGAAGCTTTCTTT.

V gene TRBV28 combines with J gene TRBJ2-5; D is possibly TRBD1 or TRBD2 (5 bases each). Germline V lookup: CDR1 MDHEN, CDR2 SYDVKM. CDR3 size: 16 residues. The V and J ends lost 3 bases and 1 base respectively, with 15 bases between them. The CDR3 sequence is CASSFLSRDPQETQYF. CDR3 nucleotide sequence: TGTGCCAGCAGTTTCCTAAGTAGGGACCCCCAAGAGACCCAGTACTTC.